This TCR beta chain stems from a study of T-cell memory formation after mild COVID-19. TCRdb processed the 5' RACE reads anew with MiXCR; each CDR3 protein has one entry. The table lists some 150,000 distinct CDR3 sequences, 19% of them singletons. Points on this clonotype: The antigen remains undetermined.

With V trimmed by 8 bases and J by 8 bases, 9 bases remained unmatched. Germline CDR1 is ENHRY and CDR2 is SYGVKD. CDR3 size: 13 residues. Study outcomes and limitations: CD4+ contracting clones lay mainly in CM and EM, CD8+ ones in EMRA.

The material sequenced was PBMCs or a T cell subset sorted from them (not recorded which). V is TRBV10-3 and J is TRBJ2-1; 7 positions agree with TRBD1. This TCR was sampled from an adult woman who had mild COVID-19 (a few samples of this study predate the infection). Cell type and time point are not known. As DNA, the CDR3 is TGTGCCATCCGCGGACAGGCAGGGGATGAGCAGTTCTTC. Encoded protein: CAIRGQAGDEQFF.